Described below is a single T cell receptor beta chain sequence and its context. Its antigen is not identified. The V end lost 8 bases, the J end lost 5 bases, and 21 bases lay between the germline ends. The CDR3 has 15 amino acids. In germline, CDR1 is MNHEY, CDR2 SVGAGI. The data derive from a study of T cell responses to AZD1222 COVID-19 vaccine. Points from the study as a whole: Repertoires were obtained solely post-peak T cell response. Donors skewed white British and female; clonal diversity was possibly underestimated. Spike-specific TCR breadth and depth were elevated following two AZD1222 doses.

Produced via immunoSEQ multiplex PCR; TCRdb's table is partial and in-frame only. The sample records about 180,000 clones, around 90% being singletons. The input for sequencing was peripheral blood, taken 28 days after the second AZD1222 dose. This clonotype was sampled from an adult who received the AZD1222 COVID-19 vaccine. V and J are TRBV6-5 and TRBJ2-5, with a tentative D call TRBD2 (7 bases). In nucleotides, the CDR3 is TGTGCCAGCGGGCACTCGGGGGGCGGAGGGGAGACCCAGTACTTC. Protein sequence: CASGHSGGGGETQYF.